This TCR beta chain was sequenced for a study of blood T cell repertoires in COVID-19. About the research overall: There were acute and convalescent COVID-19 samples, and they came from the United States, Italy and Spain. PBMCs, B-cell-depleted T cells, or T cells provided the cDNA or gDNA that made up the material.

This clone was detected many times. In the authors' methods: For nucleated cells, counts were estimated from reference gene primer amplification. Here immunoSEQ multiplex PCR was the method, and the copy in TCRdb shows in-frame clones only, minus some. D and trimming were read from the DNA, whereas the V and J calls and clone size are those reported in that table. The sample has some 210,000 clones, roughly 87% seen once. The CDR3 has 15 residues. V lost 2 bases and J lost 3; bases outside the gene matches: 4. The TCR originated in a man between 18 and 35 years old with acute COVID-19. J is TRBJ1-2 and V is TRBV5-3, with 10 bases lining up with TRBD1. TRBV5-3 is given ORF status, its function remaining uncertain. Material for sequencing was PBMCs or T cells enriched from blood (not recorded which). The CDR3 spells CARSFWTGGHYGYTF. The CDR3 DNA sequence: TGTGCCAGAAGCTTTTGGACAGGGGGACACTATGGCTACACCTTC.